Listed below are T cell receptor beta chains from one sample, sequenced in a study of radiation and T cells in renal cell carcinoma. TCRdb keeps only in-frame clones here, not all; method: immunoSEQ multiplex PCR. The table lists around 130,000 clones, about 81% of them singletons. The sequencing here drew on blood, taken from a patient whose treatment included radiotherapy and nephrectomy. The source is a woman in her sixties with renal cell carcinoma. Each CDR3 is given without its conserved first and last residue. Fields, in order: J gene, V gene, CDR3 protein.

j_call: TRBJ2-1; v_call: TRBV6-1; cdr3_aa: ASSDPQGTGVNEQF
j_call: TRBJ1-2; v_call: TRBV7-9; cdr3_aa: ASSDGLPWLGYT
j_call: TRBJ1-2; v_call: TRBV7-2; cdr3_aa: ASSLAGGGLYGYT
j_call: TRBJ2-5; v_call: TRBV29-1; cdr3_aa: SVEVADGPPETQY
j_call: TRBJ2-6; v_call: TRBV9; cdr3_aa: ASSGAPGTGHISGANVLT
j_call: TRBJ2-1; v_call: TRBV9; cdr3_aa: ASSVTVFRREANNEQF
j_call: TRBJ2-7; v_call: TRBV6-5; cdr3_aa: ASSYSLGRSPHEQY
j_call: TRBJ1-4; v_call: TRBV2; cdr3_aa: ASSRGPPGREKLF
j_call: TRBJ2-7; v_call: TRBV7-2; cdr3_aa: ASSLMAAHEQY
j_call: TRBJ2-5; v_call: TRBV7-9; cdr3_aa: ASSLALSSETQY
j_call: TRBJ2-3; v_call: TRBV10-1; cdr3_aa: ASTPGQGFDTQY
j_call: TRBJ1-1; v_call: TRBV18; cdr3_aa: ASSPPGGNTEAF
j_call: TRBJ1-2; v_call: TRBV7-2; cdr3_aa: ASSLAQPGQGPLGGYT
j_call: TRBJ1-5; v_call: TRBV4-1; cdr3_aa: ASSLLGGGSNQPQH
j_call: TRBJ1-5; v_call: TRBV19; cdr3_aa: ASRSGSNQPQH
j_call: TRBJ2-7; v_call: TRBV19; cdr3_aa: ASSSKGPEQY
j_call: TRBJ1-6; v_call: TRBV6-1; cdr3_aa: ASSDGQISPLH
j_call: TRBJ1-1; v_call: TRBV14; cdr3_aa: ASSLRPGDGTEAF
j_call: TRBJ1-4; v_call: TRBV27; cdr3_aa: ASSLSWGVNEKLF
j_call: TRBJ2-1; v_call: TRBV5-4; cdr3_aa: ASSLASGASSYNEQF
j_call: TRBJ1-2; v_call: TRBV6-5; cdr3_aa: ASSPAGANYGYT
j_call: TRBJ1-2; v_call: TRBV7-9; cdr3_aa: ASSFGGPDT
j_call: TRBJ2-5; v_call: TRBV29-1; cdr3_aa: SVEFRQGGETQY
j_call: TRBJ2-7; v_call: TRBV5-4; cdr3_aa: ASSQDTTYEQY
j_call: TRBJ1-1; v_call: TRBV18; cdr3_aa: ASSDGRNTEAF
j_call: TRBJ2-7; v_call: TRBV18; cdr3_aa: ASSPGTGPLYEQY
j_call: TRBJ2-7; v_call: TRBV30; cdr3_aa: AWSTGAGGIWGEQY
j_call: TRBJ2-6; v_call: TRBV5-1; cdr3_aa: ASSLVGTSGANVLT
j_call: TRBJ1-2; v_call: TRBV2; cdr3_aa: ASSVVRQGERDGYT
j_call: TRBJ2-1; v_call: TRBV19; cdr3_aa: ASSVDRGGEQF
j_call: TRBJ2-2; v_call: TRBV6-5; cdr3_aa: ASSKGTFTGELF
j_call: TRBJ2-5; v_call: TRBV25-1; cdr3_aa: ASSELKGDKGLLETQY
j_call: TRBJ2-1; v_call: TRBV4-2; cdr3_aa: ASSQLTGTSPGEQF
j_call: TRBJ2-6; v_call: TRBV7-8; cdr3_aa: ASSSWEGRGANVLT
j_call: TRBJ1-1; v_call: TRBV18; cdr3_aa: ASSPLDRNDNTEAF
j_call: TRBJ2-3; v_call: TRBV9; cdr3_aa: ASSSQGTRSTDTQY
j_call: TRBJ2-3; v_call: TRBV29-1; cdr3_aa: SGGQGALY
j_call: TRBJ2-5; v_call: TRBV11-2; cdr3_aa: ASSLYERTQY
j_call: TRBJ1-1; v_call: TRBV11-2; cdr3_aa: ASSLDREAF
j_call: TRBJ2-5; v_call: TRBV10-2; cdr3_aa: ASTIGQGTQY
j_call: TRBJ2-5; v_call: TRBV28; cdr3_aa: ASLTRGRASETQY
j_call: TRBJ1-2; v_call: TRBV5-4; cdr3_aa: ASSSGTGNYGYT
j_call: TRBJ1-2; v_call: TRBV7-9; cdr3_aa: ASSLLGDDYGYT
j_call: TRBJ2-1; v_call: TRBV18; cdr3_aa: ASSPRTSGPSYNEQF
j_call: TRBJ1-2; v_call: TRBV6-6; cdr3_aa: ASSFEGVGGYT
j_call: TRBJ2-7; v_call: TRBV2; cdr3_aa: ASRGGIDSPYEQY
j_call: TRBJ2-2; v_call: TRBV2; cdr3_aa: ASSESSGGAGELF
j_call: TRBJ2-3; v_call: TRBV6-5; cdr3_aa: ASSKQPGGTDTQY
j_call: TRBJ1-3; v_call: TRBV15; cdr3_aa: ATRAFSGNTIY
j_call: TRBJ2-1; v_call: TRBV19; cdr3_aa: ASIRTSGRGYNEQF
j_call: TRBJ1-1; v_call: TRBV4-1; cdr3_aa: ASSQNMIADRVNTEAF
j_call: TRBJ2-7; v_call: TRBV28; cdr3_aa: ASSFTGTETYEQY
j_call: TRBJ1-2; v_call: TRBV7-2; cdr3_aa: ASSLTGGDYGYT
j_call: TRBJ2-5; v_call: TRBV6-6; cdr3_aa: ASMGQGQETQY
j_call: TRBJ2-5; v_call: TRBV9; cdr3_aa: ASSVHLGTRETQY
j_call: TRBJ2-3; v_call: TRBV27; cdr3_aa: ASSLISGFHTDTQY
j_call: TRBJ2-7; v_call: TRBV6-5; cdr3_aa: ASSFSKGEMDEQY
j_call: TRBJ2-1; v_call: TRBV7-8; cdr3_aa: ASSLGARGDEQF
j_call: TRBJ2-5; v_call: TRBV6-4; cdr3_aa: ASIQLRGFSETQY
j_call: TRBJ2-5; v_call: TRBV14; cdr3_aa: ASSPTGSWKGETQY